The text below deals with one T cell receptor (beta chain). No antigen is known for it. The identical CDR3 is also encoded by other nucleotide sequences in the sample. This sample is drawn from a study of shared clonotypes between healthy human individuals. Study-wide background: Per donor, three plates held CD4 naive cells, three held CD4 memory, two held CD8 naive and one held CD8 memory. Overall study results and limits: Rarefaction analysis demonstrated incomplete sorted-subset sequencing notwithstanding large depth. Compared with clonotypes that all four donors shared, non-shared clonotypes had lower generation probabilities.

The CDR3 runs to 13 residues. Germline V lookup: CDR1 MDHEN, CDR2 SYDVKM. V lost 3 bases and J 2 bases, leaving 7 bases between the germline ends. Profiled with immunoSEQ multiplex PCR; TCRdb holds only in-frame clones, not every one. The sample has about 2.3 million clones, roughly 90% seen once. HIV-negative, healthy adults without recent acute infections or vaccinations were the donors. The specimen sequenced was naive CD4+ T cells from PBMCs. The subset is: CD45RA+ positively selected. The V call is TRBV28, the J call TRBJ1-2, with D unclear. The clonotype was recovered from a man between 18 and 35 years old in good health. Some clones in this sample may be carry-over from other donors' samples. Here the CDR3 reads CASSFRGNYGYTF. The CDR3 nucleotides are TGTGCCAGCAGTTTTCGAGGCAACTATGGCTACACCTTC.